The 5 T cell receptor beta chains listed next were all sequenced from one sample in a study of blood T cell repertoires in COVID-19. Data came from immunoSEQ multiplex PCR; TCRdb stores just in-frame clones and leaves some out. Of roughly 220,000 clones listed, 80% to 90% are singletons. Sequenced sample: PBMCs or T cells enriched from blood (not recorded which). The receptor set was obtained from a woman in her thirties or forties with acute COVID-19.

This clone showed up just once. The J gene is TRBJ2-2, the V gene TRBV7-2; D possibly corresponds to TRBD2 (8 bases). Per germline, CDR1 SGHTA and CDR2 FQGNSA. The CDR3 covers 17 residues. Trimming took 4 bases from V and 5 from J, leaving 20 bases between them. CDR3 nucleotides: TGTGCCAGCAGCTCCAGGGGGACTAGATGGGGTACCGGGGAGCTGTTTTTT. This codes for CASSSRGTRWGTGELFF.

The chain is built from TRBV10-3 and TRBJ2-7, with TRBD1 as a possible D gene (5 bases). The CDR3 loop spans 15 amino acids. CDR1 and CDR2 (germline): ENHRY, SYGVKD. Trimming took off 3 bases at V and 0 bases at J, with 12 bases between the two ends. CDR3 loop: CAISDGPDSSYEQYF. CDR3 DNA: TGTGCCATCAGTGATGGCCCCGACAGCTCCTACGAGCAGTACTTC.

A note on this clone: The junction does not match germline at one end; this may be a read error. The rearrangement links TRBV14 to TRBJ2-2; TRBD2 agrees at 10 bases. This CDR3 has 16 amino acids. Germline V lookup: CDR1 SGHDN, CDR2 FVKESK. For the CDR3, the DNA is TGTGCCAGCAGACAAGGGCTAGCGGGGGACACCGGGGAGCTGTTTTTT. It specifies CASRQGLAGDTGELFF.

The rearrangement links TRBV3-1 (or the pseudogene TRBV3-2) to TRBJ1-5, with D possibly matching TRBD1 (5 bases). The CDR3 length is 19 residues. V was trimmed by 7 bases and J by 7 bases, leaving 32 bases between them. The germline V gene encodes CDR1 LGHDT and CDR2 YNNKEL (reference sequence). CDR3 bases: TGTGCCAGCACTTGGGGGGGATGGCCCAGGGAGAAGCACCGGCAGCCCCAGCATTTT. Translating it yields CASTWGGWPREKHRQPQHF.

The CDR3 bases are TGTGCCTCAACCCGGGACAGCCTGTCTGCCATGCATTTT. As protein: CASTRDSLSAMHF. This chain links TRBV19 with TRBJ1-5; 7 bases align to TRBD1. The CDR3 contains 13 residues. With V trimmed by 11 bases and J by 15 bases, 19 bases remained unmatched. Germline V gives CDR1 LNHDA, CDR2 SQIVND (reference sequence).